A single sample gave rise to the 29 T cell receptor beta chains below, sequenced in a study of blood T cells in healthy people across ages. A second PCR, run for about 7 to 11 cycles, used a sample-barcoded 5' primer plus a J-beta primer mix. One entry per CDR3 protein, called by TCRdb with MiXCR from the 5' RACE reads. The sample records around 1,500,000 distinct CDR3 sequences, 28% being singletons. The source material was blood. The receptors here all came from a woman between 25 and 40 years old in good health.

Ten or more counts support this clonotype. The rearrangement uses TRBV2 and TRBJ2-7, with TRBD1 matching over 9 bases. V dropped 3 bases and J dropped 1; count of bases not matched to a gene: 4. Per the germline V gene, CDR1 is SNHLY and CDR2 is FYNNEI. This CDR3 contains 15 residues. The CDR3 bases are TGTGCCAGCAGTGATTTGGGGACAGGGTCCTACGAGCAGTACTTC. It codes for CASSDLGTGSYEQYF.

This clonotype was counted a few times. The rearrangement joins TRBV30 to TRBJ1-1; D gene uncertain. Germline V gene sequence: CDR1 GTSNPN, CDR2 SVGIG (reference sequence). V gave up 4 bases and J gave up 5 bases, with 14 bases separating them. The CDR3 runs to 13 residues. The CDR3 coding sequence is TGTGCCTGGATGACCCTTTCCGGGACTGAAGCTTTCTTT. It codes for CAWMTLSGTEAFF.

The rearrangement uses TRBV7-2 and TRBJ2-7, with TRBD2 matching 16 bases. This CDR3 contains 15 residues. V shed 4 bases and J 6 bases; nucleotides not matched to a gene: 3. Germline V CDR1 and CDR2: SGHTA, FQGNSA. The CDR3 sequence: CASSWGLAGGGEQYF. The CDR3 DNA follows: TGTGCCAGCAGCTGGGGACTAGCGGGAGGGGGCGAGCAGTACTTC.

This clonotype was counted ten times or more. The chain links TRBV7-9 to TRBJ2-3; the D is unclear. The CDR3 contains 11 residues. In germline, CDR1 is SEHNR, CDR2 FQNEAQ (reference sequence). Trimming pared 5 bases from V and 6 bases from J, leaving 6 bases between. The CDR3 spells CASSIWDTQYF. CDR3 coding DNA: TGTGCCAGCAGCATCTGGGATACGCAGTATTTT.

This chain links TRBV28 with TRBJ2-7; unclear D gene. CDR1 is MDHEN, CDR2 SYDVKM, per germline. Trimming removed 3 bases from V and 0 bases from J, with 15 bases in between. This CDR3 has 16 residues. CDR3: CASSFTLLGSSYEQYF. CDR3 coding DNA: TGTGCCAGCAGTTTTACACTTCTTGGAAGCTCCTACGAGCAGTACTTC.

As regards this clonotype: A read error is possible here, since a much larger clone lies one base away. The chain combines TRBV5-1 with TRBJ2-3, with a possible D match to TRBD1 (6 bases). The V and J ends lost 3 bases and 5 bases respectively, with 13 bases between them. The CDR3 runs 14 residues. CDR1 and CDR2 from the germline V gene are SGHRS and YFSETQ. The CDR3 DNA follows: TGCGCCAGCAGCTGGGTCGGACAGCAAGATACGCAGTATTTT. Amino acids: CASSWVGQQDTQYF.

The chain employs TRBV28 and TRBJ1-5; D perhaps matches TRBD1 (5 bases). Between the trimmed V and J ends, which lost 3 bases and 1 base, there was a span of 10 bases. In germline, CDR1 is MDHEN, CDR2 SYDVKM. The CDR3 runs to 15 residues. CDR3 sequence (DNA): TGTGCCAGCAGTTTGGGGCATTTGAGCAATCAGCCCCAGCATTTT. This codes for CASSLGHLSNQPQHF. Based on the CDR3 plus reference TRBV28 and TRBJ1-5, the full variable domain is DVKVTQSSRYLVKRTGEKVFLECVQDMDHENMFWYRQDPGLGLRLIYFSYDVKMKEKGDIPEGYSVSREKKERFSLILESASTNQTSMYLCASSLGHLSNQPQHFGDGTRLSIL.

This clonotype has at least ten counts. The chain employs TRBV29-1 and TRBJ1-2; 8 bases map to TRBD1. Germline loops: CDR1 SQVTM, CDR2 ANQGSEA. CDR3 length equals 16 residues. V was pared by 5 bases and J by 1 base, with 12 bases of the junction left unmatched. CDR3 sequence reads: CSVLEQGASSNYGYTF. The DNA of the CDR3 is TGCAGCGTTTTGGAGCAGGGGGCGTCGAGTAACTATGGCTACACCTTC.

This clonotype was recorded a few times. The chain has TRBV4-1 and TRBJ2-1; D ambiguous. The V end lost 0 bases, the J end lost 9 bases, and 12 bases lay between the germline ends. CDR1 and CDR2 (germline): MGHRA, YSYEKL. The CDR3 totals 14 residues. CDR3 coding DNA: TGCGCCAGCAGCCAAGAATCTCCAAGCCGTGAGCAGTTCTTC. Translation: CASSQESPSREQFF.

The V and J genes are TRBV24-1 and TRBJ2-4; D may match TRBD1 or TRBD2 (5 bases each). The J call may be wrong; the DNA end is better matched by TRBJ2-7. Germline values: CDR1 KGHDR, CDR2 SFDVKD. The CDR3 spans 13 residues. This chain's CDR3 is CAARSPRGAEQYF. The DNA of the CDR3 is TGTGCCGCGAGGAGCCCGAGGGGCGCCGAGCAGTACTTC.

The genes are TRBV6-6 and TRBJ1-6; D remains unclear. V lost 5 bases and J lost 9, with 17 bases in between. The CDR3 is made up of 15 amino acids. Per the germline V gene, CDR1 is MNHNY and CDR2 is SVGAGI (reference sequence). The DNA for the CDR3 is TGTGCCAGCAGTACCCGTCAAAGCCACATTTCACCCCTCCACTTT. This gives the protein CASSTRQSHISPLHF.

V is TRBV6-5 and J is TRBJ1-2; possibly TRBD1 for D (5 bases). Trimming took off 5 bases at V and 5 bases at J, with 15 bases between the two ends. The germline gives CDR1 MNHEY, CDR2 SVGAGI. This CDR3 spans 14 amino acids. The CDR3 sequence: CASSEAGTSYGYTF. The CDR3 bases are TGTGCCAGCAGTGAAGCCGGGACCTCTTATGGCTACACCTTC.

This clonotype was observed a handful of times. Here the CDR3 reads CASSLTSLSYNEQFF. The DNA for the CDR3 is TGTGCCAGCAGCCTTACTAGCCTATCCTACAATGAGCAGTTCTTC. The J gene is TRBJ2-1, the V gene TRBV12-3 or TRBV12-4; D is perhaps TRBD2 (6 bases). The CDR3 sequence is 15 residues long. V lost 6 bases, J lost 1 base, and 13 bases lay in between.

J is TRBJ1-4 and V is TRBV19; D gene uncertain. The CDR3 is 12 residues long. Germline V gives CDR1 LNHDA, CDR2 SQIVND (reference sequence). Trimming took 5 bases from V and 5 from J, leaving 6 bases between them. This CDR3 is CASSELNEKLFF. The DNA for the CDR3 is TGTGCCAGTAGTGAACTAAATGAAAAACTGTTTTTT.

The chain uses TRBV3-1 and TRBJ1-2; D is ambiguous. The CDR3 totals 15 residues. CDR1 is LGHDT, CDR2 YNNKEL, per germline (reference sequence). The V and J ends lost 1 base and 6 bases respectively, with 15 bases between them. The CDR3 is CASSQARRVENGYTF. In DNA form, the CDR3 reads TGTGCCAGCAGCCAAGCCCGTAGGGTCGAGAATGGCTACACCTTC.

V gene TRBV11-2 combines with J gene TRBJ2-3; 7 bases map to TRBD2. With V trimmed by 5 bases and J by 2 bases, 7 bases remained unmatched. The CDR3 is 15 residues long. Looked up from germline, CDR1 is SGHAT and CDR2 is FQNNGV. The CDR3 nucleotides read TGTGCCAGCAGCGCCGGCCTAGCGGTCACAGATACGCAGTATTTT. Its protein product is CASSAGLAVTDTQYF.

This clonotype has a handful of counts. This sequence joins TRBV28 and TRBJ2-4, with TRBD2 identical over 8 bases. CDR3 length: 19 residues. J lost 2 bases, V lost 1 base, and 13 bases had no gene match. Germline V gene data show CDR1 as MDHEN and CDR2 as SYDVKM. Here the CDR3 reads CASSLSAGLVVVSKNIQYF. CDR3 bases: TGTGCCAGCAGTTTATCCGCGGGACTAGTAGTGGTGTCCAAAAACATTCAGTACTTC. Full variable domain (remainder filled in from reference TRBV28 and TRBJ2-4): DVKVTQSSRYLVKRTGEKVFLECVQDMDHENMFWYRQDPGLGLRLIYFSYDVKMKEKGDIPEGYSVSREKKERFSLILESASTNQTSMYLCASSLSAGLVVVSKNIQYFGAGTRLSVL.

This clonotype was seen at least ten times. A junction boundary mismatches the germline segment, possibly from a read error. This chain joins TRBV3-1 and TRBJ2-1; 10 bases line up with TRBD1. CDR1 is LGHDT and CDR2 is YNNKEL in the germline V gene (reference sequence). This CDR3 contains 14 residues. The CDR3 loop is CASSPRTGGNEQFF. CDR3 in DNA: TGCGCCAGCAGCCCGCGGACAGGGGGGAATGAGCAGTTCTTC.

J is TRBJ2-1 and V is TRBV2; D gene unclear. In germline, CDR1 is SNHLY, CDR2 FYNNEI. Trimming pared 4 bases from V and 9 bases from J, leaving 10 bases between. The CDR3 runs to 12 residues. The CDR3 DNA sequence: TGTGCCAGCAGTGCTGGAGTAGGTGAGCAGTTCTTC. Its translation is CASSAGVGEQFF.

As for this clonotype: Because the CDR3's place on the DNA is in doubt, the DNA is left out and the CDR3 is given as listed by TCRdb. This sequence joins TRBV29-1 and TRBJ1-4; the tabulated D call, TRBD1, remains unverified against the DNA. In germline, CDR1 is SQVTM, CDR2 ANQGSEA. Ends included, the CDR3 has 13 residues. The CDR3 spells CSVGWGSFEKRFF.

This clonotype has just a few counts. The chain uses TRBV21-1 and TRBJ2-7. TRBV21-1 is noted as a pseudogene. This CDR3 has 11 residues. The DNA for the CDR3 is TGTGCCAGGGGGTATTCGTGGGAGCAGTACTTC. Its protein is CARGYSWEQYF.

This clonotype showed up just a few times. The chain has TRBV7-9 and TRBJ2-7; 7 bases agree with TRBD1. After removal of 6 bases from V and 5 bases from J, the junction contained 4 bases not matched to a gene. Germline CDR1 is SEHNR and CDR2 is FQNEAQ (reference sequence). The length of the CDR3 is 12 residues. As DNA, the CDR3 is TGTGCCAGCAGTTATGACAGGGACGAGCAGTACTTC. Protein product: CASSYDRDEQYF.

The chain carries TRBV6-7 and TRBJ2-5; D could derive from TRBD1 or TRBD2 (7 bases each). TRBV6-7 carries the ORF label, with uncertain function. The CDR3 consists of 16 residues. V lost 4 bases and J 5 bases, leaving 20 bases between the germline ends. CDR3 DNA: TGTGCCAGCAGTTTCAAGAAAGACAGGGAGGGCGAGACCCAGTACTTC. As protein: CASSFKKDREGETQYF.

V and J are TRBV29-1 and TRBJ2-7, with D possibly TRBD2 on 7 matching bases. Between the trimmed V and J ends, which lost 4 bases and 2 bases, there was a span of 12 bases. The CDR3 totals 13 residues. Germline loops: CDR1 SQVTM, CDR2 ANQGSEA. CDR3: CSVGGGEAYEQYF. The CDR3 DNA follows: TGCAGCGTTGGAGGGGGGGAGGCCTACGAGCAGTACTTC.

J is TRBJ1-5 and V is TRBV6-2 or TRBV6-3; D is perhaps TRBD1 (5 bases). CDR3 length equals 16 residues. CDR1 and CDR2 (germline): MNHEY, SVGEGT. Trimming removed 5 bases from V and 0 bases from J, with 14 bases in between. This chain's CDR3 is CASSPRGGYSNQPQHF. The CDR3 DNA sequence: TGTGCCAGCAGTCCGCGTGGGGGATATAGCAATCAGCCCCAGCATTTT.

V usage is TRBV20-1 and J usage is TRBJ2-1, with 10 positions matching TRBD2. Per the germline V gene, CDR1 is DFQATT and CDR2 is SNEGSKA (reference sequence). The V and J ends lost 6 bases and 4 bases, in that order; junction bases with no gene match: 3. This CDR3 is built from 13 residues. In DNA, the CDR3 is TGCAGTGCAATACTAGCGGGGTACAATGAGCAGTTCTTC. Translation gives CSAILAGYNEQFF.

This clonotype was counted only a few times. The chain links TRBV29-1 to TRBJ1-1, with a tentative D call TRBD1 (5 bases). The ends were cut back, 6 bases at V and 8 bases at J, with 16 bases in the middle. Germline CDR1 and CDR2: SQVTM and ANQGSEA. CDR3 length equals 12 residues. CDR3 in DNA: TGCAGCGTCAGACAGCCTTCTGGGGAAGCTTTCTTT. It translates to CSVRQPSGEAFF.

Turning to this clonotype: This may be a read error: a much more frequent sequence differs by one nucleotide. This chain joins TRBV15 and TRBJ2-7; 9 bases align to TRBD1. This CDR3 is 15 amino acids long. V trimming: 8 bases; J trimming: 7 bases; junction bases outside the gene matches: 15. Germline CDR1 reads LNHNV; CDR2 reads YYDKDF (reference sequence). This CDR3 reads CATGDPNRGRWEQYF. The CDR3 nucleotides read TGTGCCACCGGCGACCCTAACAGGGGGCGGTGGGAGCAGTACTTC.

The V call is TRBV29-1, the J call TRBJ2-1; D gene ambiguous. The CDR3 loop spans 15 amino acids. Germline assignment: CDR1 SQVTM and CDR2 ANQGSEA. The V end was cut by 1 base, the J end by 10 bases, with 20 bases between. The CDR3 DNA reads TGCAGCGTTGAAGCTTTCCAACTTGCCTCCTACGAGCAGTTCTTC. This codes for CSVEAFQLASYEQFF.